This record looks at one T cell receptor (beta chain) sequence and its context. Time point defined: newly diagnosed GD, antithyroid drugs for less than 3 months. RNA isolated from PBMCs was used to make the TCR library. This entry is derived from a study of regulatory T cells in long-lasting Graves disease. Through Arm-PCR of CDR3 regions and iRepertoire HTBI primers, TCR beta libraries were built. TCRdb re-called the multiplex PCR reads through MiXCR, storing one row per CDR3 protein. The sample consists of about 530,000 distinct CDR3 sequences, around 16% of them appearing once. Germline CDR1 is MNHEY and CDR2 is SVGEGT. The CDR3 length is 13 residues. V lost 7 bases and J lost 9, with 15 bases in between. These data also formed part of another study, on T cells in Graves' hyperthyroidism and ophthalmopathy.

This material consisted of peripheral blood mononuclear cells (PBMCs), taken at new diagnosis, from a patient treated with antithyroid drugs. This TCR came from a middle-aged woman with Graves disease. The chain joins TRBV6-2 or TRBV6-3 to TRBJ2-2, with D perhaps being TRBD1 or TRBD2 (6 bases each). CDR3 sequence (DNA): TGTGCCAGCATCCTCCCGGGGGCGAGGGAGCTGTTTTTT. This encodes CASILPGARELFF.